These 20 T cell receptor beta chains came from one sample sequenced in a study of blood T cell repertoires in COVID-19. Repertoires were generated with immunoSEQ multiplex PCR, while TCRdb's copy carries only in-frame clones and drops some. The sample includes roughly 100,000 clones, 65% to 90% seen only once; the top ten take under 40%. Sequences were obtained from peripheral blood. Source of these receptors: an elderly man with acute or convalescent COVID-19.

The V and J genes are TRBV28 and TRBJ1-1, with TRBD1 as a possible D gene (5 bases). This CDR3 has 13 residues. Trimming shortened V by 2 bases and J by 1 base, and 5 bases separated the two germline ends. The germline CDR1 and CDR2 sequences are MDHEN and SYDVKM. DNA of the CDR3: TGTGCCAGCAGTTTACAGGGGAACACTGAAGCTTTCTTT. Translation: CASSLQGNTEAFF.

The J gene is TRBJ2-6, the V gene TRBV28; 7 bases line up with TRBD1. The V segment lost 6 bases and the J segment 2 bases; nucleotides outside the gene matches: 7. CDR3 length equals 16 residues. The germline gives CDR1 MDHEN, CDR2 SYDVKM. CDR3 in amino acids: CASRYRGPPGANVLTF. Written as DNA, the CDR3 is TGTGCCAGCAGGTACAGGGGCCCCCCTGGGGCCAACGTCCTGACTTTC. Looking up the rest from reference TRBV28 and TRBJ2-6 gives the full variable domain: DVKVTQSSRYLVKRTGEKVFLECVQDMDHENMFWYRQDPGLGLRLIYFSYDVKMKEKGDIPEGYSVSREKKERFSLILESASTNQTSMYLCASRYRGPPGANVLTFGAGSRLTVL.

J is TRBJ1-2 and V is TRBV27, with D maybe TRBD1 (5 bases). V dropped 5 bases and J dropped 4 bases, with 14 bases sitting between them. The CDR3 runs 14 residues. Looked up from germline, CDR1 is MNHEY and CDR2 is SMNVEV (reference sequence). CDR3 nucleotides: TGTGCCAGCAGTGTGTCAGGGTTGGGCTATGGCTACACCTTC. Translation: CASSVSGLGYGYTF.

V gene TRBV6-1 combines with J gene TRBJ2-7; 8 positions agree with TRBD1. The CDR3 loop spans 16 amino acids. V was pared by 4 bases and J by 0 bases, with 8 bases of the junction left unmatched. Per germline, CDR1 MNHNS and CDR2 SASEGT. The CDR3 bases are TGTGCCAGCAGTGGCGGGACAGGAGTTAACTCCTACGAGCAGTACTTC. It is translated as CASSGGTGVNSYEQYF.

The genes are TRBV6-6 and TRBJ1-3; the D gene is possibly TRBD1 (5 bases). CDR3 size: 14 residues. CDR1 and CDR2 from the germline V gene are MNHNY and SVGAGI (reference sequence). The ends were cut back, 6 bases at V and 4 bases at J, with 13 bases in the middle. This CDR3 reads CASSRPGFGNTIYF. Here the CDR3 DNA reads TGTGCCAGCAGCCGTCCAGGGTTCGGAAACACCATATATTTT.

This chain joins TRBV30 and TRBJ1-1; 8 bases are a match to TRBD1. The CDR3 is 14 residues long. V was pared by 3 bases and J by 8 bases, with 11 bases of the junction left unmatched. Germline CDR1 is GTSNPN and CDR2 is SVGIG (reference sequence). The CDR3: CAWRARDRIREAFF. The DNA of the CDR3 is TGTGCCTGGAGAGCTCGGGACAGGATCAGGGAAGCTTTCTTT.

This chain links TRBV5-4 with TRBJ2-3, with D possibly matching TRBD1 (5 bases). V dropped 1 base and J dropped 3 bases, with 12 bases sitting between them. The CDR3 runs to 15 residues. Germline CDR1 and CDR2: SGHNT and YYREEE (reference sequence). CDR3 DNA: TGTGCCAGCAGCTTGCCAGGGCCTCAAACAGATACGCAGTATTTT. Translating gives CASSLPGPQTDTQYF.

The rearrangement links TRBV6-5 to TRBJ1-5, with TRBD1 matching 7 bases. This CDR3 contains 14 residues. With 6 bases clipped from V and 5 bases from J, the junction kept 7 bases outside the gene matches. CDR1 and CDR2 from the germline V gene are MNHEY and SVGAGI. CDR3 nucleotides: TGTGCCAGCAGGTTACAGGGGCGCTATCAGCCCCAGCATTTT. The encoded protein is CASRLQGRYQPQHF.

The chain employs TRBV27 and TRBJ2-1; 10 bases fit TRBD2. CDR1 is MNHEY, CDR2 SMNVEV, per germline (reference sequence). The CDR3 extends over 16 amino acids. V lost 6 bases to trimming and J lost 2 bases; unmatched junction nucleotides: 7. The CDR3 reads CASSPTLAGAYNEQFF. The CDR3 DNA reads TGTGCCAGCAGCCCAACCCTAGCGGGGGCCTACAATGAGCAGTTCTTC.

This clone occurred a few times. This chain uses TRBV7-2 with TRBJ2-1, with 8 nucleotides matching TRBD1. Germline V gene data show CDR1 as SGHTA and CDR2 as FQGNSA. V shed 5 bases, J shed 1 base, and the junction held 4 bases outside the gene matches. The CDR3 spans 15 residues. The DNA of the CDR3 is TGTGCCAGCAGCACTCAGGGGGCATCCTACAATGAGCAGTTCTTC. Its translation: CASSTQGASYNEQFF.

V usage is TRBV30 and J usage is TRBJ1-1, with D possibly matching TRBD1 (5 bases). The germline CDR1 and CDR2 sequences are GTSNPN and SVGIG (reference sequence). The CDR3 runs 13 residues. V shed 3 bases and J shed 0 bases, with 8 bases lying between them. The CDR3 sequence is CAWSRQLNTEAFF. The CDR3 nucleotides are TGTGCCTGGAGCAGACAGTTGAACACTGAAGCTTTCTTT.

The chain uses TRBV5-1 and TRBJ1-1; D perhaps matches TRBD1 (5 bases). From germline, CDR1 is SGHRS and CDR2 YFSETQ. This CDR3 contains 16 residues. Trimming took off 4 bases at V and 5 bases at J, with 21 bases between the two ends. CDR3 amino acids: CASSEQHVGGGTEAFF. The CDR3 DNA is TGCGCCAGCAGCGAACAACACGTCGGGGGAGGAACTGAAGCTTTCTTT.

This chain connects TRBV7-3 to TRBJ2-3; 7 bases are shared with TRBD1. Losses at the gene ends were 3 bases for V and 3 bases for J; bases not matched to a gene: 0. The length of the CDR3 is 13 residues. Looked up from germline, CDR1 is SGHTA and CDR2 is FQGTGA. CDR3 protein: CASSLTGTDTQYF. The CDR3, as DNA: TGTGCCAGCAGCTTGACAGGGACAGATACGCAGTATTTT.

The V call is TRBV7-9, the J call TRBJ2-7, with 11 bases aligning to TRBD2. The CDR3 totals 15 residues. In germline, CDR1 is SEHNR, CDR2 FQNEAQ (reference sequence). The V and J ends lost 5 bases and 2 bases, in that order; junction bases with no gene match: 5. CDR3 DNA: TGTGCCAGCAGCCCAGGGACTAGCGGTACCTACGAGCAGTACTTC. This gives the protein CASSPGTSGTYEQYF. Based on the CDR3 plus reference TRBV7-9 and TRBJ2-7, the full variable domain is DTGVSQNPRHKITKRGQNVTFRCDPISEHNRLYWYRQTLGQGPEFLTYFQNEAQLEKSRLLSDRFSAERPKGSFSTLEIQRTEQGDSAMYLCASSPGTSGTYEQYFGPGTRLTVT.

This clone was seen a handful of times. V usage is TRBV28 and J usage is TRBJ1-5; 9 bases agree with TRBD1. This CDR3 region has 17 residues. Germline V CDR1 and CDR2: MDHEN, SYDVKM. The V segment lost 6 bases and the J segment 3 bases; nucleotides outside the gene matches: 12. This CDR3 reads CASRGTGTGRDNQPQHF. CDR3 sequence (DNA): TGTGCCAGCAGGGGGACAGGGACGGGTCGGGACAATCAGCCCCAGCATTTT.

The rearrangement uses TRBV30 and TRBJ2-5; a possible D gene is TRBD2 (5 bases). This CDR3 is built from 14 residues. Germline CDR1 is GTSNPN and CDR2 is SVGIG (reference sequence). Between the trimmed V and J ends, which lost 0 bases and 9 bases, there was a span of 17 bases. CDR3 nucleotides: TGTGCCTGGAGTGTAGGTGGCTCCGGGGAAGCCCAGTACTTC. It translates to CAWSVGGSGEAQYF. The whole variable domain, filled in from reference TRBV30 and TRBJ2-5, reads SQTIHQWPATLVQPVGSPLSLECTVEGTSNPNLYWYRQAAGRGLQLLFYSVGIGQISSEVPQNLSASRPQDRQFILSSKKLLLSDSGFYLCAWSVGGSGEAQYFGPGTRLLVL.

The chain is built from TRBV9 and TRBJ2-1; D not resolved. The CDR3 consists of 16 residues. V was cut by 0 bases and J by 4 bases, with 14 bases left in between. Germline CDR1 SGDLS, CDR2 YYNGEE. Here the CDR3 reads CASSVVKHNGYNEQFF. The CDR3 region has the DNA TGTGCCAGCAGCGTAGTGAAGCATAACGGTTACAATGAGCAGTTCTTC.

The sample holds one count of this clone. The chain links TRBV5-6 to TRBJ2-7; 9 bases match TRBD1. The CDR3 runs to 14 residues. V dropped 1 base and J dropped 6; count of bases not matched to a gene: 5. Germline loops: CDR1 SGHDT, CDR2 YYEEEE. The CDR3 DNA sequence: TGTGCCAGCAGCTTGAAACAGGGGGCGCGCGAGCAGTACTTC. Protein sequence: CASSLKQGAREQYF. The whole variable domain, remainder taken from reference TRBV5-6 and TRBJ2-7, is DAGVTQSPTHLIKTRGQQVTLRCSPKSGHDTVSWYQQALGQGPQFIFQYYEEEERQRGNFPDRFSGHQFPNYSSELNVNALLLGDSALYLCASSLKQGAREQYFGPGTRLTVT.

The V call is TRBV7-2, the J call TRBJ2-1; D might be TRBD1 (6 bases). V was cut by 0 bases and J by 3 bases, with 9 bases left in between. The V gene's germline CDR1 is SGHTA and CDR2 FQGNSA. The CDR3 totals 15 residues. As DNA, the CDR3 is TGTGCCAGCAGCTTAGCGCAGACAGGCTACAATGAGCAGTTCTTC. Protein sequence: CASSLAQTGYNEQFF.

V is TRBV5-6 and J is TRBJ1-2; possibly TRBD1 for D (5 bases). The length of the CDR3 is 14 residues. Germline V gene data show CDR1 as SGHDT and CDR2 as YYEEEE. V gave up 5 bases and J gave up 4 bases, with 15 bases separating them. The DNA of the CDR3 is TGTGCCAGCAGTCCCTTCGAGACAGTCTATGGCTACACCTTC. Translated: CASSPFETVYGYTF.